The clone carrying this T cell receptor (beta chain) has at least ten counts. Antigen: not known. Germline CDR1 and CDR2: MDHEN and SYDVKM. There are 14 residues in the CDR3. Trimming shortened V by 5 bases and J by 9 bases, and 19 bases separated the two germline ends. Quantitative barcoded 5'-RACE was used to prepare TCR beta libraries. Via MiXCR, TCRdb re-called the 5' RACE reads, giving one row per CDR3 protein. The table has more than 600,000 distinct CDR3 sequences, around 19% seen once. The record originates from a study of CD8 T cells in ankylosing spondylitis. Study-wide findings and caveats: Disease-linked clones had a CD8+ phenotype and relatively low frequency in peripheral blood. Reactive arthritis synovial fluid and blood were previously reported to contain some motif variants. Disease-linked clones reportedly showed significant enrichment in matched ankylosing spondylitis synovial fluid. Apparently characteristic of ankylosing spondylitis blood was a TCR beta motif (roughly eight highly homologous variants).

The chain uses TRBV28 and TRBJ1-1; perhaps TRBD1 as D (5 bases). The receptor was derived from a male donor with ankylosing spondylitis. The sequenced sample was blood, either unsorted or a sorted T cell fraction (not recorded which). CDR3 coding DNA: TGTGCCAGCAGTCCAACCACCGACAGCAGGAAAGCTTTCTTT. Translated, it gives CASSPTTDSRKAFF.